The 10 T cell receptor beta chains presented below share a single source sample, sequenced in a study of shared clonotypes between healthy human individuals. The protocol was immunoSEQ multiplex PCR, while the TCRdb copy is restricted to in-frame clones and leaves out a portion. The top ten hold approximately 0.37% of the sample, which has about 2.4 million clones, over 85% seen once. Sequencing was performed on naive CD4+ T cells from PBMCs. Subset of the sample: CD45RA+ positively selected. These receptors were taken from a man aged 18 to 30 in good health. Some clones in this sample may be carry-over from other donors' samples.

This clone was detected only once. This chain joins TRBV2 and TRBJ2-7; the match to TRBD2 covers 13 bases. CDR1 is SNHLY and CDR2 is FYNNEI in the germline V gene. V lost 6 bases to trimming and J lost 5 bases; unmatched junction nucleotides: 4. The CDR3 totals 14 residues. The CDR3 is CASSPTSGRNEQYF. The CDR3 coding sequence is TGTGCCAGCAGCCCGACTAGCGGGAGGAACGAGCAGTACTTC.

The chain is built from TRBV27 and TRBJ2-3; 11 bases are a match to TRBD2. With V trimmed by 6 bases and J by 6 bases, 8 bases remained unmatched. CDR1 and CDR2 from the germline V gene are MNHEY and SMNVEV (reference sequence). The CDR3 covers 15 residues. CDR3 sequence reads: CASSLGTSGGDTQYF. CDR3 nucleotides: TGTGCCAGCAGCCTAGGGACTAGCGGAGGGGATACGCAGTATTTT.

Remarks on this clone: The same CDR3 arises from other DNA sequences in this sample as well. This chain links TRBV29-1 with TRBJ1-1; D may be TRBD1 (5 bases). CDR1 and CDR2 (germline): SQVTM, ANQGSEA. V lost 4 bases, J lost 1 base, and 10 bases lay in between. The CDR3 length is 13 residues. The CDR3 protein is CSVGGRTNTEAFF. CDR3 in DNA: TGCAGCGTTGGGGGCAGAACGAACACTGAAGCTTTCTTT.

V is TRBV6-1 and J is TRBJ1-2, with TRBD1 as a possible D gene (5 bases). Per the germline V gene, CDR1 is MNHNS and CDR2 is SASEGT. The length of the CDR3 is 14 residues. Trimming removed 6 bases at V and 6 bases at J, with 17 bases between. CDR3 in amino acids: CASRLKGRIDGYTF. DNA of the CDR3: TGTGCCAGCAGGTTGAAGGGGCGAATTGATGGCTACACCTTC.

This sequence joins TRBV11-2 and TRBJ2-1; no reliable D call. Deletions cut 1 base from V and 0 bases from J, with 10 bases between. The CDR3 extends over 16 amino acids. Germline V gives CDR1 SGHAT, CDR2 FQNNGV. CDR3 protein: CASSLVRASSYNEQFF. In DNA, the CDR3 is TGTGCCAGCAGCTTAGTCCGGGCCAGCTCCTACAATGAGCAGTTCTTC.

The chain carries TRBV7-2 and TRBJ1-5, with 7 bases aligning to TRBD1. With 5 bases clipped from V and 4 bases from J, the junction kept 8 bases outside the gene matches. The CDR3 sequence is 15 residues long. CDR1 and CDR2 (germline): SGHTA, FQGNSA. CDR3 nucleotides: TGTGCCAGCAGCCCGCGGGACAGCCAAAATCAGCCCCAGCATTTT. Its protein is CASSPRDSQNQPQHF.

The V and J genes are TRBV5-1 and TRBJ2-1; 8 nucleotides agree with TRBD1. V trimming: 6 bases; J trimming: 9 bases; junction bases outside the gene matches: 8. Germline V gives CDR1 SGHRS, CDR2 YFSETQ. The CDR3 contains 13 residues. CDR3 amino acids: CASTRTGNGEQFF. In nucleotides, the CDR3 is TGCGCCAGCACCCGGACAGGGAACGGTGAGCAGTTCTTC.

This chain uses TRBV28 with TRBJ1-2; D gene uncertain. The V and J ends lost 6 bases and 5 bases respectively, with 13 bases between them. Germline V gives CDR1 MDHEN, CDR2 SYDVKM. The CDR3 runs to 13 residues. The CDR3 region has the DNA TGTGCCAGCAGGAACCAAATAGGATATGGCTACACCTTC. This gives the protein CASRNQIGYGYTF.

A remark on this clone: This sample also contains other DNA sequences that code for the same CDR3. V and J are TRBV19 and TRBJ1-5; D might be TRBD1 (5 bases). CDR1 LNHDA and CDR2 SQIVND come from the germline V gene (reference sequence). V was clipped by 3 bases and J by 4 bases, with 13 bases between them. This CDR3 is built from 15 residues. CDR3 loop: CASSIEGRGNQPQHF. CDR3 sequence (DNA): TGTGCCAGTAGTATTGAGGGGCGCGGTAATCAGCCCCAGCATTTT.

CDR3 residues: CASSPMGDEQYF. For the CDR3, the DNA is TGTGCCAGCAGTCCCATGGGGGACGAGCAGTACTTC. The chain carries TRBV25-1 and TRBJ2-5, with D perhaps TRBD1 or TRBD2 (5 bases each). TRBJ2-7 matches the DNA end more closely, so the J call is doubtful. Per germline, CDR1 MGHDK and CDR2 SYGVNS. The CDR3 spans 12 residues.